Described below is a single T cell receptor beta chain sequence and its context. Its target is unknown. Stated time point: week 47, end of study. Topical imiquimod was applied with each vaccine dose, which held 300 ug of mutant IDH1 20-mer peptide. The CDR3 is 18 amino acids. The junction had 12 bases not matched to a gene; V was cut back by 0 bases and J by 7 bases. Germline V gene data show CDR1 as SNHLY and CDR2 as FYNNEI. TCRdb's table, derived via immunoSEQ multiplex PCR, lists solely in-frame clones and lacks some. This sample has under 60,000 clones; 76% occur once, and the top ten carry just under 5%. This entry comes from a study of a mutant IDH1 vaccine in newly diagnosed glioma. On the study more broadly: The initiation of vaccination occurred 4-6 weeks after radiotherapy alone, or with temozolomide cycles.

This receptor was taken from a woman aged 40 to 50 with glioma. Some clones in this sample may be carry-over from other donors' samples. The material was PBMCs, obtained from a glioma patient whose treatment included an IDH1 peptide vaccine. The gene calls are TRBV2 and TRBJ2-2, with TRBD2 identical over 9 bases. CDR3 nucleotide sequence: TGTGCCAGCAGTGAAGCTGCGGGTCTAGCGGGGAGCATCGGGGAGCTGTTTTTT. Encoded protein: CASSEAAGLAGSIGELFF. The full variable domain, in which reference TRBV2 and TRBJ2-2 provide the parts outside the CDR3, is EPEVTQTPSHQVTQMGQEVILRCVPISNHLYFYWYRQILGQKVEFLVSFYNNEISEKSEIFDDQFSVERPDGSNFTLKIRSTKLEDSAMYFCASSEAAGLAGSIGELFFGEGSRLTVL.